These 2 T cell receptor beta chains came from one sample sequenced in a study of immune evolution from preneoplasia to lung adenocarcinoma. Sequencing was performed with immunoSEQ multiplex PCR; in TCRdb, only in-frame clones are kept and a portion is missing. The sample has about 6,300 clones; approximately 79% are singletons. Sequencing was performed on FFPE minimally invasive lung adenocarcinoma tissue. These receptors were collected from a person aged 55 to 79 with lung adenocarcinoma.

On this clone itself: Additional DNA sequences in this sample encode the identical CDR3. The chain carries TRBV7-9 and TRBJ2-7; perhaps TRBD1 as D (6 bases). CDR3 length: 15 residues. The V end was cut by 6 bases, the J end by 0 bases, with 15 bases between. Germline CDR1 SEHNR, CDR2 FQNEAQ (reference sequence). The CDR3 here is CASSPTGALSYEQYF. The CDR3, as DNA: TGTGCCAGCAGTCCGACAGGTGCCCTCTCCTACGAGCAGTACTTC.

This chain links TRBV6-1 with TRBJ2-5, with TRBD2 as a possible D gene (7 bases). The DNA end favors TRBJ2-7, so the J call may be wrong. Germline V lookup: CDR1 MNHNS, CDR2 SASEGT. The CDR3 runs to 14 residues. CDR3 DNA: TGTGCCAGCGGGGGGGCACAGATAACCTACGAGCAGTACTTC. This codes for CASGGAQITYEQYF.